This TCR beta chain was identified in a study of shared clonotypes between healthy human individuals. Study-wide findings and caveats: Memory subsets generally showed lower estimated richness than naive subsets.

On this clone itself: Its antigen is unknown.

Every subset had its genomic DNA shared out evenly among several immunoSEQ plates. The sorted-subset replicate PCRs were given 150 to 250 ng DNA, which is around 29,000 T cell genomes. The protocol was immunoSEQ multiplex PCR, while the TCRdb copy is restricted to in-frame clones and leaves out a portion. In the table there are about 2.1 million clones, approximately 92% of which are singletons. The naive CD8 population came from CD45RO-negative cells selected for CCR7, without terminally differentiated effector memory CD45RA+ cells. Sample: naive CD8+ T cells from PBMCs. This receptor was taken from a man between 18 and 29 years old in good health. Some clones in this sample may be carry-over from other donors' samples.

The CDR3 protein is CASSYSPGSLSLEQYF. DNA of the CDR3: TGTGCCAGCAGTTACTCGCCCGGGTCCCTATCCCTCGAGCAGTACTTC. The V and J genes are TRBV6-5 and TRBJ2-7; the D is unclear. CDR1 is MNHEY, CDR2 SVGAGI, per germline. Trimming removed 0 bases from V and 6 bases from J, with 18 bases in between. The CDR3 is 16 residues long.